This record covers a single T cell receptor beta chain. Its specificity is not known. CDR1 is SGHRS and CDR2 is YFSETQ in the germline V gene. The CDR3 runs 15 residues. V gave up 0 bases and J gave up 3 bases; unmatched junction bases: 1. The sample is drawn from a study of cytomegalovirus exposure and HLA in healthy donors. Study observations and caveats: CMV serostatus was the sole immune exposure information available. Indistinguishable V segments, including TRBV6-2 and TRBV6-3, were excluded. In an earlier analysis, productive rearrangement rates for most beta V segments clustered near 87% or 30%.

The PCR had 60 Vbeta and 13 Jbeta primers. Sequenced by immunoSEQ multiplex PCR; TCRdb stores in-frame clones only, minus some. The table records about 140,000 clones, about 80% of them present only once. The chain has TRBV5-1 and TRBJ2-3, with 10 positions matching TRBD2. Sequenced material: PBMCs. The source is a man aged 25 to 45 in good health and CMV-seronegative. In DNA form, the CDR3 reads TGCGCCAGCAGCTTGGCTAGCGGGGGTACAGATACGCAGTATTTT. Translated, it gives CASSLASGGTDTQYF.